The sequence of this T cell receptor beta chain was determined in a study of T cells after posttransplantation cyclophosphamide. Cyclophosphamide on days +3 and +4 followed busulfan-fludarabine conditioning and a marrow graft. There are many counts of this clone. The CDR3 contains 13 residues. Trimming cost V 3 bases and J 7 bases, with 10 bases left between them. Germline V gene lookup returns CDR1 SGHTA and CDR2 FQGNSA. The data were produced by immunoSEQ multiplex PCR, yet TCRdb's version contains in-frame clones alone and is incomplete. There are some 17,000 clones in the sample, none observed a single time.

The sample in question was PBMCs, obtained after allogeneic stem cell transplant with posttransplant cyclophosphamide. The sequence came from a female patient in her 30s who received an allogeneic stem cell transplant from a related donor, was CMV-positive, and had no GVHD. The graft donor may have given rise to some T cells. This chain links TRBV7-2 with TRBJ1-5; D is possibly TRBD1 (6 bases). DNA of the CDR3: TGTGCCAGCAGCTTCTTACAGGGACAGCCCCAGCATTTT. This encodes CASSFLQGQPQHF.